This T cell receptor beta chain was observed in a study of blood T cell repertoires in COVID-19 (dated by TCRdb to about 2020). As for the study more broadly: Samples from collaborators originated in the United States, Italy and Spain and spanned both the acute and convalescent phases of COVID-19. Where HLA class I and class II types were available, the types were taken from metadata supplied by the sample provider, not from assay-based typing. The dataset comprised deeply sampled blood TCRbeta repertoires from subjects exposed to, actively infected with, or recovered from COVID-19. Sample metadata almost always included a de-identified subject ID, COVID-19 status, age in years and sex. The material from the prospective study consisted of cDNA or gDNA derived from T cells, B-cell-depleted T cells, or PBMCs. A freely available public database, intended as a resource for researchers studying the immune response to SARS-CoV-2, is where the repertoires were released. Samples were obtained from the ongoing ImmuneRACE study (first 160 participants) and from 1,254 subjects provided by 6 global collaborators. What the study reported, not specific to this receptor: Clinical and demographic metadata were provided uncurated, with the amount varying by source and participant.

TCRbeta CDR3 regions were amplified from genomic DNA by means of the immunoSEQ Assay, a bias-controlled multiplex PCR. As for how the authors treated the data: The number of nucleated cells in each sample was estimated from the amplification of reference gene primers within the assay. Sequence reads were collapsed and filtered to measure the absolute abundance of every unique TCRbeta CDR3 rearrangement. For each sample, productive Simpson clonality was calculated as the square root of Simpson's diversity index across productive rearrangements. In TCRdb, the immuneACCESS table is reduced to in-frame sequences with V and J assigned. These tables do not hold every clone; where another copy was compared, an unresolved V gene accounts for under half, and the others remain unexplained. The V and J calls and clone size were taken over from that table, and D and trimming were inferred from the DNA. For this sample there are hundreds of thousands of clones; roughly four fifths appear just once. The ten biggest clones cover under 5% of the sample.

In the case of this clone: Its antigen specificity is not known. Base qualities are not recorded, but no much larger clone differs from it by a single base.

The CDR3 sequence holds 18 residues, the cysteine and phenylalanine included. Only the CDR3 DNA stays, 54 bases, in frame from base 1. V and J lose 4 bases and 1 base, and a span of 22 bases separates them. According to the germline V gene, CDR1 reads MNHNS and CDR2 reads SASEGT. In the prospective study, participants were about 18 to 89 years old, resided in 25 or so geographic areas of the United States, and were enrolled through a virtual design. Cohort assignment in the prospective study relied on participant-reported clinical history from a screening survey and a study questionnaire. Each participant in the prospective study had whole blood, serum and a nasopharyngeal or oropharyngeal swab collected by mobile phlebotomists. Participants in the prospective study had the option to provide additional blood draws and questionnaires over a roughly 2-month period. Prospective study blood samples were shipped either frozen or at room temperature before DNA extraction.

Sequenced material: PBMCs or T cells enriched from blood (not recorded which). The receptor's source is a man younger than 40 with acute COVID-19. The sequence is built from TRBV6-1 and TRBJ1-1, and TRBD1 may be the D gene, going by 6 matching bases. The CDR3 reads as follows: CASSGFSKAGASNTEAFF. The DNA is as follows: TGTGCCAGCAGTGGCTTCAGCAAGGCGGGGGCCTCGAACACTGAAGCTTTCTTT.